Each of the 23 T cell receptor beta chains below was sequenced from the same sample in a study of Graves' ophthalmopathy and Graves' hyperthyroidism. Amplifying from RNA transcripts, the study obtained TCR beta CDR3 regions. RT-PCR with HTBI primers came first, then second-round multiplex PCR. From the multiplex PCR reads, TCRdb called clonotypes with MiXCR, one entry per CDR3 protein. Among nearly 400,000 distinct CDR3 sequences listed, around 19% were seen once. What was sequenced was peripheral blood. The receptor set was obtained from a woman under 30 with Graves' ophthalmopathy.

The chain has TRBV6-2 or TRBV6-3 and TRBJ2-6; tentatively, D is TRBD1 or TRBD2 (6 bases each). The CDR3 has 16 amino acids. The V end lost 6 bases, the J end lost 0 bases, and 12 bases lay between the germline ends. Per the germline V gene, CDR1 is MNHEY and CDR2 is SVGEGT. CDR3 in DNA: TGTGCCAGCAGCGGGGGCAGCTTCTCTGGGGCCAACGTCCTGACTTTC. This sequence encodes CASSGGSFSGANVLTF.

This clonotype has ten or more counts. The CDR3 coding sequence is TGTGCCAGCAGCTTATCAGGGGGCATGACCGGGGAGCTGTTTTTT. This gives the protein CASSLSGGMTGELFF. The rearrangement uses TRBV7-3 and TRBJ2-2; TRBD1 aligns across 8 bases. CDR3 length: 15 amino acids. Per germline, CDR1 SGHTA and CDR2 FQGTGA. Trimming removed 2 bases from V and 5 bases from J; junction bases left unmatched: 4.

There are many counts of this clonotype. The V and J genes are TRBV6-1 and TRBJ1-6; maybe TRBD1 (5 bases). The CDR3 is 13 residues long. The V gene's germline CDR1 is MNHNS and CDR2 SASEGT. V was clipped by 5 bases and J by 9 bases, with 11 bases between them. The CDR3 protein is CASSLPGASPLHF. CDR3 in DNA: TGTGCCAGCAGTTTACCCGGGGCTTCACCCCTCCACTTT.

CDR3 coding DNA: TGTGCCAGCAGCTCGGACAGGGTAGGACTCTCGGTCTACGAGCAGTACTTC. Protein: CASSSDRVGLSVYEQYF. The chain uses TRBV12-3 or TRBV12-4 and TRBJ2-7, with TRBD1 matching 8 bases. The CDR3 spans 17 residues. After removal of 6 bases from V and 3 bases from J, the junction contained 16 bases not matched to a gene.

This clonotype was recorded many times. The V gene is TRBV28, the J gene TRBJ1-3; D gene unclear. The CDR3 is 18 residues long. The germline V gene has CDR1 MDHEN and CDR2 SYDVKM. V lost 4 bases to trimming and J lost 0 bases, with 19 bases between them. CDR3 DNA sequence: TGTGCCAGCAGTTCCTCGATGGGGAGTAAGGCCTCTGGAAACACCATATATTTT. It specifies CASSSSMGSKASGNTIYF. The complete variable domain, with remaining parts taken from reference TRBV28 and TRBJ1-3, reads DVKVTQSSRYLVKRTGEKVFLECVQDMDHENMFWYRQDPGLGLRLIYFSYDVKMKEKGDIPEGYSVSREKKERFSLILESASTNQTSMYLCASSSSMGSKASGNTIYFGEGSWLTVV.

The rearrangement links TRBV5-8 to TRBJ2-7; perhaps D is TRBD1 or TRBD2 (5 bases each). Germline V gene lookup returns CDR1 SGHTS and CDR2 YDEGEE. The CDR3 is made up of 14 amino acids. Trimming left V 4 bases short and J 6 bases short, with 17 bases between. CDR3 sequence reads: CASSQGRWKGEQYF. The DNA for the CDR3 is TGTGCCAGCAGCCAGGGACGGTGGAAAGGCGAGCAGTACTTC.

DNA of the CDR3: TGTGCCAGCAGTCGGGGACTAGGGGGGGAGCTGTTTTTT. This translates into CASSRGLGGELFF. This chain uses TRBV12-3 or TRBV12-4 with TRBJ2-2; TRBD2 matches 8 bases. The CDR3 has 13 amino acids. The V gene end was trimmed by 5 bases and the J gene end by 8 bases; junction bases not matched to a gene: 4.

Many counts were recorded for this clonotype. The gene calls are TRBV30 and TRBJ1-1; tentatively, D is TRBD1 (5 bases). Trimming removed 2 bases at V and 5 bases at J, with 21 bases between. The CDR3 is made up of 16 amino acids. Germline CDR1 reads GTSNPN; CDR2 reads SVGIG (reference sequence). DNA for the CDR3: TGTGCCTGGAGTAGGGAGGCAGGGTGGGTAAAAACTGAAGCTTTCTTT. This codes for CAWSREAGWVKTEAFF.

This clonotype was observed at least ten times. This could be a read error, since a much larger clone is one nucleotide away. The rearrangement uses TRBV11-2 and TRBJ2-5, with D possibly matching TRBD1 (6 bases). The CDR3 runs to 14 residues. The germline gives CDR1 SGHAT, CDR2 FQNNGV. CDR3 bases: TGTGCCAGCAGCTTATGGACAGCTCAAGAGGCCCAGTACTTC. It specifies CASSLWTAQEAQYF.

This rearrangement joins TRBV6-1 to TRBJ2-5; D is possibly TRBD1 (8 bases). CDR1 and CDR2 from the germline V gene are MNHNS and SASEGT. V dropped 9 bases and J dropped 4 bases, with 15 bases sitting between them. The CDR3 is 13 residues long. CDR3 loop: CASSGGGGETQYF. The CDR3 DNA follows: TGTGCCAGTTCAGGGGGCGGGGGAGAGACCCAGTACTTC.

This clonotype was recorded many times. V gene TRBV12-5 combines with J gene TRBJ1-1; no clear D gene. The CDR3 length is 17 residues. Trimming removed 3 bases at V and 0 bases at J, with 17 bases between. Germline CDR1 reads LGHNT; CDR2 reads FRNRAP. The CDR3: CASGFWTEKEVNTEAFF. The CDR3 nucleotides are TGTGCTAGTGGTTTCTGGACGGAGAAGGAGGTGAACACTGAAGCTTTCTTT.

At least ten counts were recorded for this clonotype. The chain combines TRBV6-1 with TRBJ2-2, with D possibly being TRBD1 or TRBD2 (7 bases each). Germline CDR1 reads MNHNS; CDR2 reads SASEGT. V lost 2 bases to trimming and J lost 5 bases, with 12 bases between them. This CDR3 spans 15 amino acids. CDR3: CASSERQGGTGELFF. The CDR3 bases are TGTGCCAGCAGTGAAAGACAGGGAGGGACCGGGGAGCTGTTTTTT.

The chain uses TRBV18 and TRBJ1-1; D is ambiguous. Germline-derived CDR1 and CDR2 are KGHSH and LQKENI. V was shortened by 3 bases and J by 0 bases, with 23 bases between the two germline ends. CDR3 length: 19 residues. DNA of the CDR3: TGTGCCAGCTCACCCCATTTTTTGCGGACCGGGGATATGAACACTGAAGCTTTCTTT. Translation: CASSPHFLRTGDMNTEAFF.

This clonotype showed up many times. The J gene is TRBJ2-7, the V gene TRBV15; 7 bases are a match to TRBD2. CDR1 and CDR2 from the germline V gene are LNHNV and YYDKDF (reference sequence). The CDR3 length is 15 residues. The V segment lost 6 bases and the J segment 4 bases; nucleotides outside the gene matches: 12. CDR3 in DNA: TGTGCCACCAGACCCGGGGGTAGCGGGTTGTACGAGCAGTACTTC. Translated, it gives CATRPGGSGLYEQYF.

This clonotype was found many times. V gene TRBV20-1 combines with J gene TRBJ1-2; possibly TRBD1 for D (5 bases). Germline-derived CDR1 and CDR2 are DFQATT and SNEGSKA (reference sequence). The V end lost 5 bases, the J end lost 4 bases, and 14 bases lay between the germline ends. The CDR3 covers 13 residues. The CDR3 region has the DNA TGCAGTGCTCGGGACGGGGATTCCTATGGCTACACCTTC. Translation: CSARDGDSYGYTF.

V usage is TRBV14 and J usage is TRBJ2-5; the D is unclear. Germline V CDR1 and CDR2: SGHDN, FVKESK. The CDR3 length is 16 residues. The V gene lost 0 bases and the J gene lost 5 bases, with 16 bases spanning the gap. The CDR3 DNA sequence: TGTGCCAGCAGCCAAGATTGGTCCACAGTGATTGAGACCCAGTACTTC. It codes for CASSQDWSTVIETQYF.

The V call is TRBV6-2 or TRBV6-3, the J call TRBJ1-5; D is undetermined. Looked up from germline, CDR1 is MNHEY and CDR2 is SVGEGT. CDR3 length: 14 residues. With 5 bases removed from V and 0 bases from J, the gap between germline ends came to 8 bases. The CDR3 DNA reads TGTGCCAGCAGTCCCAGATATAGCAATCAGCCCCAGCATTTT. Its translation: CASSPRYSNQPQHF.

This clonotype was recorded many times. The chain employs TRBV7-8 and TRBJ1-2; 7 bases agree with TRBD1. CDR1 is SGHVS and CDR2 is FQNEAQ in the germline V gene. The CDR3 loop spans 14 amino acids. With 2 bases clipped from V and 7 bases from J, the junction kept 7 bases outside the gene matches. CDR3: CASSLTGVDSGYTF. In DNA, the CDR3 is TGTGCCAGCAGCTTAACAGGGGTGGATAGTGGCTACACCTTC.

This clonotype showed up many times. The rearrangement joins TRBV5-1 to TRBJ1-5, with 7 bases matching TRBD1. J was trimmed by 9 bases and V by 1 base; bases with no gene match: 4. Germline CDR1 and CDR2: SGHRS and YFSETQ. The CDR3 is 13 residues long. CDR3 protein: CASSLTGDRPQHF. CDR3 sequence (DNA): TGCGCCAGCAGCTTGACAGGGGATCGGCCCCAGCATTTT.

This clonotype has at least ten counts. The chain has TRBV28 and TRBJ2-7; 7 nucleotides align to TRBD2. Trimming at V came to 6 bases and at J to 3 bases, leaving 8 bases not matched to a gene. CDR3 length equals 14 residues. Germline values: CDR1 MDHEN, CDR2 SYDVKM. The CDR3 here is CASRNAGEGYEQYF. The CDR3 DNA reads as TGTGCCAGCAGAAATGCGGGGGAGGGCTACGAGCAGTACTTC.

Ten or more counts support this clonotype. The chain uses TRBV19 and TRBJ2-6; D remains ambiguous. The germline V gene encodes CDR1 LNHDA and CDR2 SQIVND (reference sequence). Trimming shortened V by 5 bases and J by 9 bases, and 11 bases separated the two germline ends. The CDR3 runs to 13 residues. CDR3 sequence reads: CASSVGQFNVLTF. The CDR3 DNA follows: TGTGCCAGTAGTGTCGGGCAATTCAACGTCCTGACTTTC. Full variable domain (remainder filled in from reference TRBV19 and TRBJ2-6): DGGITQSPKYLFRKEGQNVTLSCEQNLNHDAMYWYRQDPGQGLRLIYYSQIVNDFQKGDIAEGYSVSREKKESFPLTVTSAQKNPTAFYLCASSVGQFNVLTFGAGSRLTVL.

This clonotype showed up many times. V is TRBV12-3 or TRBV12-4 and J is TRBJ1-3; D is perhaps TRBD1 (5 bases). The CDR3 is 11 amino acids. With 3 bases removed from V and 9 bases from J, the gap between germline ends came to 6 bases. CDR3 region: CASSFGGTIYF. The CDR3 DNA sequence: TGTGCCAGCAGTTTCGGGGGCACCATATATTTT.

This clonotype was picked up many times. The gene calls are TRBV20-1 and TRBJ2-7; possible D gene TRBD1, 5 bases. V dropped 3 bases and J dropped 6 bases, with 15 bases sitting between them. CDR3 length: 13 amino acids. Looked up from germline, CDR1 is DFQATT and CDR2 is SNEGSKA (reference sequence). In DNA, the CDR3 is TGCAGTGCTAGTCACCAGGGAAGGGGCGAGCAGTACTTC. This sequence encodes CSASHQGRGEQYF.